These 30 T cell receptor beta chains were all obtained from the same sample, sequenced in a study of blood T cell repertoires in COVID-19. The method was immunoSEQ multiplex PCR; TCRdb's version includes in-frame clones alone and lacks a portion of them. The profile shows a few hundred thousand clones, around four fifths of them singletons. The material sequenced was PBMCs or T cells enriched from blood (not recorded which). These receptor sequences come from a woman between 45 and 60 years old who had recovered from COVID-19.

The V and J genes are TRBV11-2 and TRBJ1-3, with 10 bases fitting TRBD1. V trimming: 4 bases; J trimming: 0 bases; junction bases outside the gene matches: 6. The germline V gene has CDR1 SGHAT and CDR2 FQNNGV. The CDR3 sequence is 17 residues long. The CDR3 DNA is TGTGCCAGCAGCTGGGGACAGGGGAGCTTCTCTGGAAACACCATATATTTT. Protein product: CASSWGQGSFSGNTIYF.

The rearrangement uses TRBV14 and TRBJ2-1; 12 bases match TRBD2. V lost 6 bases to trimming and J lost 14 bases; unmatched junction nucleotides: 5. The CDR3 length is 12 residues. Looked up from germline, CDR1 is SGHDN and CDR2 is FVKESK. CDR3 amino acids: CASSPSGRAEFF. In DNA form, the CDR3 reads TGTGCCAGCAGTCCTAGCGGGAGGGCCGAGTTCTTC.

This clone was recorded a few times. V is TRBV5-6 and J is TRBJ2-7; the D gene is possibly TRBD2 (5 bases). The V and J ends lost 2 bases and 0 bases respectively, with 18 bases between them. The CDR3 spans 17 residues. Germline values: CDR1 SGHDT, CDR2 YYEEEE. The CDR3 nucleotides are TGTGCCAGCAGCTTAATTGGTGGCGTAGCGAGCTCCTACGAGCAGTACTTC. Its protein product is CASSLIGGVASSYEQYF.

J is TRBJ2-5 and V is TRBV18; TRBD2 agrees at 14 bases. This CDR3 spans 17 amino acids. From germline, CDR1 is KGHSH and CDR2 LQKENI. J gave up 4 bases and V 0 bases, and 4 bases lay outside the gene matches. CDR3 sequence reads: CASSPPTSGRARETQYF. Here the CDR3 DNA reads TGTGCCAGCTCACCACCGACTAGCGGGAGGGCCCGAGAGACCCAGTACTTC.

This clone was observed a few times. This chain joins TRBV2 and TRBJ2-1; a weak D match, TRBD2 (5 bases). Trimming took 9 bases from V and 4 from J, leaving 7 bases between them. The germline CDR1 and CDR2 sequences are SNHLY and FYNNEI. The CDR3 is 11 residues long. The CDR3 nucleotides read TGTGCCAGTTCGGGGTACAATGAGCAGTTCTTC. It translates to CASSGYNEQFF.

This chain uses TRBV6-2 or TRBV6-3 with TRBJ2-7, with 12 bases identical to TRBD2. The CDR3 has 19 amino acids. Germline CDR1 MNHEY, CDR2 SVGEGT. Germline trimming cut 6 bases from V and 2 bases from J; bases unmatched to any gene: 17. The CDR3 DNA is TGTGCCAGCAGCAAAGAAACCGGGACTAGCGGGTCACGGACCTACGAGCAGTACTTC. Amino acid sequence: CASSKETGTSGSRTYEQYF.

There are a few counts of this clone. CDR3 residues: CASSLALGQGDTYGYTF. CDR3 nucleotides: TGTGCCAGCAGCTTAGCTCTGGGACAGGGGGACACTTATGGCTACACCTTC. The chain links TRBV7-9 to TRBJ1-2; the match to TRBD1 covers 11 bases. The V gene's germline CDR1 is SEHNR and CDR2 FQNEAQ (reference sequence). V shed 0 bases, J shed 5 bases, and the junction held 8 bases outside the gene matches. CDR3 length: 17 amino acids.

The count of this clone is one. This chain connects TRBV7-9 to TRBJ1-1, with D unclear. The CDR3 has 14 amino acids. Germline CDR1 SEHNR, CDR2 FQNEAQ (reference sequence). The V end was cut by 5 bases, the J end by 5 bases, with 15 bases between. CDR3 DNA: TGTGCCAGCAGCCTCTATATGATAAAGACTGAAGCTTTCTTT. Its translation: CASSLYMIKTEAFF.

This clone was counted once. This chain connects TRBV9 to TRBJ2-5, with 9 bases aligning to TRBD2. J gave up 1 base and V 1 base, and 2 bases lay outside the gene matches. Germline V gene data show CDR1 as SGDLS and CDR2 as YYNGEE. There are 15 residues in the CDR3. Here the CDR3 DNA reads TGTGCCAGCAGCGTATCGACTAGCGGCCAAGAGACCCAGTACTTC. It translates to CASSVSTSGQETQYF.

This rearrangement joins TRBV13 to TRBJ1-1; 8 nucleotides agree with TRBD1. CDR1 is PRHDT and CDR2 is FYEKMQ in the germline V gene (reference sequence). V gave up 5 bases and J gave up 6 bases; unmatched junction bases: 17. This CDR3 is built from 17 residues. CDR3: CASSQALNIDRGPEAFF. Here the CDR3 DNA reads TGTGCCAGCAGCCAGGCACTTAATATCGACAGGGGCCCTGAAGCTTTCTTT.

V usage is TRBV14 and J usage is TRBJ1-2; D unclear. The CDR3 has 13 amino acids. The ends were cut back, 0 bases at V and 6 bases at J, with 8 bases in the middle. CDR1 and CDR2 (germline): SGHDN, FVKESK. The CDR3 here is CASSQEVYNGYTF. CDR3 DNA: TGTGCCAGCAGCCAAGAGGTGTACAATGGCTACACCTTC.

The V and J genes are TRBV11-3 and TRBJ2-2, with TRBD1 matching 8 bases. The germline V gene has CDR1 SGHNT and CDR2 YENEEA. The CDR3 is 16 amino acids. The V segment lost 5 bases and the J segment 1 base; nucleotides outside the gene matches: 6. In DNA, the CDR3 is TGTGCCAGCAGCCCACGACAGGGGCGGAACACCGGGGAGCTGTTTTTT. It codes for CASSPRQGRNTGELFF.

The rearrangement links TRBV5-4 to TRBJ2-4; possible D gene TRBD1, 5 bases. Germline CDR1 and CDR2: SGHNT and YYREEE (reference sequence). The CDR3 extends over 15 amino acids. Trimming removed 0 bases at V and 2 bases at J, with 9 bases between. The CDR3 DNA is TGTGCCAGCAGCTTGGACAGGCCATCCAAAAACATTCAGTACTTC. This translates into CASSLDRPSKNIQYF.

The chain links TRBV11-1 to TRBJ1-2; 9 bases match TRBD1. The CDR3 is 16 residues long. The trim removed 4 bases at V and 5 bases at J, leaving 11 bases unmatched. Germline V gives CDR1 SGHAT, CDR2 FQDESV (reference sequence). CDR3 in DNA: TGTGCCAGCAGCTCACGCCTCGGGACAGGGAGTTATGGCTACACCTTC. It codes for CASSSRLGTGSYGYTF.

The table lists this clone with a few counts. This chain connects TRBV19 to TRBJ2-7; D might be TRBD2 (5 bases). Trimming cost V 5 bases and J 0 bases, with 14 bases left between them. Germline loops: CDR1 LNHDA, CDR2 SQIVND (reference sequence). This CDR3 spans 15 amino acids. CDR3 sequence: CASSSPGMSSYEQYF. In DNA, the CDR3 is TGTGCCAGTAGTTCGCCGGGGATGAGCTCCTACGAGCAGTACTTC. Looking up the rest from reference TRBV19 and TRBJ2-7 gives the full variable domain: DGGITQSPKYLFRKEGQNVTLSCEQNLNHDAMYWYRQDPGQGLRLIYYSQIVNDFQKGDIAEGYSVSREKKESFPLTVTSAQKNPTAFYLCASSSPGMSSYEQYFGPGTRLTVT.

The gene calls are TRBV2 and TRBJ2-5, with 9 bases that match TRBD1. Germline-derived CDR1 and CDR2 are SNHLY and FYNNEI. J was trimmed by 4 bases and V by 5 bases; bases with no gene match: 8. The CDR3 runs 15 residues. CDR3 sequence reads: CASSPPGQGGETQYF. In nucleotides, the CDR3 is TGTGCCAGCAGTCCTCCGGGACAGGGAGGAGAGACCCAGTACTTC.

The table lists this clone with a count of one. V gene TRBV9 combines with J gene TRBJ1-2; 9 bases line up with TRBD1. Per germline, CDR1 SGDLS and CDR2 YYNGEE. J was trimmed by 2 bases and V by 3 bases; bases with no gene match: 5. This CDR3 has 15 amino acids. CDR3 sequence: CASSAGQGMNYGYTF. Here the CDR3 DNA reads TGTGCCAGCAGCGCCGGACAGGGGATGAACTATGGCTACACCTTC.

Only one count was recorded for this clone. This chain links TRBV4-2 with TRBJ1-5; D remains ambiguous. Trimming removed 0 bases from V and 0 bases from J, with 12 bases in between. Looked up from germline, CDR1 is LGHNA and CDR2 is YNFKEQ. The CDR3 runs 17 residues. CDR3 nucleotide sequence: TGTGCCAGCAGCCAAGATCTGCACGCCAGTAGCAATCAGCCCCAGCATTTT. Protein: CASSQDLHASSNQPQHF.

The table lists this clone with a count of one. V is TRBV28 and J is TRBJ1-5, with D unclear. The CDR3 consists of 14 residues. Germline V gives CDR1 MDHEN, CDR2 SYDVKM. V lost 5 bases and J 0 bases, leaving 8 bases between the germline ends. CDR3 coding DNA: TGTGCCAGCAGTGACTTCGATAGCAATCAGCCCCAGCATTTT. Translation gives CASSDFDSNQPQHF.

V and J are TRBV6-2 or TRBV6-3 and TRBJ2-5; D possibly corresponds to TRBD1 (5 bases). The CDR3 totals 15 residues. The V gene lost 2 bases and the J gene lost 1 base, with 11 bases spanning the gap. The germline V gene encodes CDR1 MNHEY and CDR2 SVGEGT. The CDR3 region is CASSYGTGPQETQYF. CDR3 coding DNA: TGTGCCAGCAGTTACGGCACAGGACCCCAAGAGACCCAGTACTTC.

J is TRBJ2-7 and V is TRBV4-3, with 9 bases aligning to TRBD2. Germline trimming cut 4 bases from V and 6 bases from J; bases unmatched to any gene: 7. The CDR3 has 14 amino acids. Per germline, CDR1 LGHNA and CDR2 YSLEER. Written as DNA, the CDR3 is TGCGCCAGCAGCCTGGTAGCGGGGGTATCCGAGCAGTACTTC. This sequence encodes CASSLVAGVSEQYF.

V is TRBV9 and J is TRBJ2-1; 9 bases map to TRBD2. Trimming at V came to 0 bases and at J to 10 bases, leaving 14 bases not matched to a gene. CDR1 and CDR2 from the germline V gene are SGDLS and YYNGEE. This CDR3 comprises 17 residues. CDR3 residues: CASSVEELAGYPREQFF. The DNA for the CDR3 is TGTGCCAGCAGCGTAGAGGAGCTAGCGGGGTATCCGAGGGAGCAGTTCTTC.

This clone was seen only once. V is TRBV14 and J is TRBJ2-7; possible D gene TRBD1, 6 bases. The V and J ends lost 4 bases and 6 bases respectively, with 19 bases between them. The CDR3 runs to 15 residues. Germline V gene lookup returns CDR1 SGHDN and CDR2 FVKESK. In nucleotides, the CDR3 is TGTGCCAGCAGCCCCCCCGGGACATTACGGGGCGAGCAGTACTTC. Amino acids: CASSPPGTLRGEQYF.

V is TRBV7-9 and J is TRBJ1-4; TRBD1 might be the D (5 bases). Germline V CDR1 and CDR2: SEHNR, FQNEAQ (reference sequence). The CDR3 covers 14 residues. V was shortened by 2 bases and J by 4 bases, with 8 bases between the two germline ends. The CDR3 DNA follows: TGTGCCAGCAGCTTATCTCAGGGTAATGAAAAACTGTTTTTT. This encodes CASSLSQGNEKLFF.

The chain is built from TRBV2 and TRBJ1-5; weak D call: TRBD1 (5 bases). Germline CDR1 reads SNHLY; CDR2 reads FYNNEI. This CDR3 has 15 amino acids. The V and J ends lost 5 bases and 4 bases respectively, with 15 bases between them. Written as DNA, the CDR3 is TGTGCCAGCAGTTCAGACAGACACCCAAATCAGCCCCAGCATTTT. Its protein product is CASSSDRHPNQPQHF.

With respect to this clone: One junction end disagrees with the germline gene, perhaps due to a read error. The chain recombines TRBV7-7 with TRBJ2-5, with TRBD1 identical over 10 bases. Per germline, CDR1 SSHAT and CDR2 FNYEAQ (reference sequence). The CDR3 runs 14 residues. As DNA, the CDR3 is TGTGCTAGCAGCCGGGACAGGGGTGGAGAGACCCAGTACTTC. Translation: CASSRDRGGETQYF.

In this sample, this clone turned up a few times. The CDR3 DNA sequence: TGTGCCAGCAGCCAAGATCCAAGCGGGGGATTAGCAGATACGCAGTATTTT. As protein: CASSQDPSGGLADTQYF. The chain is built from TRBV4-2 and TRBJ2-3, with 8 bases matching TRBD2. This CDR3 comprises 17 residues. Germline V CDR1 and CDR2: LGHNA, YNFKEQ. V was pared by 0 bases and J by 4 bases, with 9 bases of the junction left unmatched.

V usage is TRBV30 and J usage is TRBJ1-4; 8 bases line up with TRBD1. CDR3 size: 13 residues. The germline V gene encodes CDR1 GTSNPN and CDR2 SVGIG (reference sequence). The V and J ends lost 3 bases and 6 bases, in that order; junction bases with no gene match: 3. The CDR3 protein is CAWSRGLDEKLFF. The CDR3 DNA follows: TGTGCCTGGAGCAGGGGGCTGGATGAAAAACTGTTTTTT.

The rearrangement uses TRBV30 and TRBJ1-4, with D tentatively TRBD1 (5 bases). CDR1 GTSNPN and CDR2 SVGIG come from the germline V gene (reference sequence). The CDR3 runs to 13 residues. Trimming removed 2 bases from V and 6 bases from J, with 10 bases in between. The CDR3 nucleotides read TGTGCCTGGAGTCAAGGGGTGGATGAAAAACTGTTTTTT. It is translated as CAWSQGVDEKLFF.

This clone was observed a handful of times. This rearrangement joins TRBV5-1 to TRBJ2-3, with 7 bases matching TRBD2. The CDR3 runs 15 residues. The trim removed 4 bases at V and 0 bases at J, leaving 5 bases unmatched. Germline CDR1 is SGHRS and CDR2 is YFSETQ. CDR3 bases: TGCGCCAGCAGCGGGACTACTACTAGCACAGATACGCAGTATTTT. This sequence encodes CASSGTTTSTDTQYF.